A selection of T cell receptor beta chains follows, all from one sample in a study of T cells in tuberculosis. Here immunoSEQ multiplex PCR was the method, and the copy in TCRdb shows in-frame clones only, minus some. The sample carries roughly 34,000 clones, around 95% recorded once. The specimen was PBMCs. All receptors derive from a donor aged 10-30 years with latent tuberculosis or without tuberculosis infection. The CDR3 runs from the conserved cysteine through the conserved F or W. The D gene is left open where the match is weak. The size entry is marked missing in some rows and otherwise reads once, few, many or a size class.

- 16 TRBD2 TRBV11-2 CASSLGFSGGEDTQYF
- 14 - TRBV6-1 CASTWSATNEKLFF
- 14 TRBD1 TRBV2 CASGDRANTGELFF
- 14 - TRBV11-2 CASSLGRRSYGYTF
- 16 TRBD2 TRBV6-5 CASSYGGGGAFNEQFF
- 17 TRBD2 TRBV18 CASSPPRLAENTGELFF
- 19 - TRBV13 CASSSREGVSGGSTDTQYF
- 15 - TRBV7-9 CASSLAPGAGEPQHF
- 14 - TRBV15 CATSRAQGLHEQYF
- 14 - TRBV13 CASSLGTAIYGYTF
- 19 TRBD2 TRBV2 CASSEIDQASGLWTGELFF
- 14 TRBD1 TRBV15 CATYWDSPLYEQYF
- 17 TRBD2 TRBV18 CASSPPRLAGKTDTQYF
- 14 - TRBV27 CASSSPAQGAEAFF
- 15 TRBD1 TRBV5-1 CASSSRTGEGSPLHF
- 15 TRBD1 TRBV5-1 CASSPGQERGNTIYF
- 15 - TRBV7-9 CASSSFGGTGNTIYF
- 14 - TRBV10-2 CASQMLEVNQPQHF
once 15 - TRBV29-1 CSAGQNSSPQYGYTF
- 15 TRBD1 TRBV13 CASSEGGTANYGYTF
- 12 - TRBV27 CASSFGGRELFF
- 14 - TRBV18 CASSRTELNSPLHF
- 16 TRBD2 TRBV4-1 CASSQDGPLAGETQYF
- 13 - TRBV5-1 CASSLTGNQPQHF
- 15 TRBD1 TRBV27 CASSLGQGGSSPLHF
- 13 - TRBV27 CATARVRGEKLFF
- 17 TRBD1 TRBV12-5 CASGLVLGTGATGELFF
once 14 - TRBV5-1 CASSPSAASYEQYF
once 13 TRBD1 TRBV6-5 CASSLRDREKAFF
- 13 - TRBV7-9 CATPSETAYEQYF
once 15 - TRBV27 CASSPRGGLNQPQHF
- 16 TRBD2 TRBV7-6 CASSPREGLAGDTQYF
- 15 - TRBV5-8 CASSLRGLGNQPQHF
- 14 TRBD1 TRBV27 CASSASTGGETQYF
- 16 - TRBV9 CASSVGPDGSSYEQYF
- 11 - TRBV29-1 CSALSGNTIYF
- 16 - TRBV11-2 CASSLGIAPPADTQYF
- 14 TRBD2 TRBV6-4 CASSTSGGADTQYF